The 3 T cell receptor beta chains in this list originate from one sample, sequenced in a study of cytomegalovirus exposure and HLA in healthy donors. The study ran its PCR with 60 Vbeta and 13 Jbeta primers. Sequencing was performed with immunoSEQ multiplex PCR; in TCRdb, only in-frame clones are kept and a portion is missing. The repertoire holds more than 130,000 clones, 80% seen once, with 4.5% to 6.5% in the top ten. The sample taken for sequencing was PBMCs. The receptors shown here come from a male donor in good health and CMV-seronegative.

V is TRBV5-1 and J is TRBJ2-7; perhaps TRBD2 as D (7 bases). Germline-derived CDR1 and CDR2 are SGHRS and YFSETQ. With 6 bases removed from V and 0 bases from J, the gap between germline ends came to 13 bases. The CDR3 is 14 amino acids. CDR3 loop: CASTGGGPSYEQYF. The CDR3 coding sequence is TGCGCCAGCACCGGCGGGGGCCCCTCCTACGAGCAGTACTTC.

This chain links TRBV7-9 with TRBJ2-1, with 14 bases matching TRBD2. This CDR3 spans 16 amino acids. Looked up from germline, CDR1 is SEHNR and CDR2 is FQNEAQ (reference sequence). The ends lost 3 bases at V and 7 bases at J; junction bases unmatched: 5. The CDR3 loop reads CASSLTSGGAGNEQFF. DNA for the CDR3: TGTGCCAGCAGCTTGACTAGCGGGGGGGCCGGAAATGAGCAGTTCTTC.

A word on this clone: In the same sample, other DNA sequences code for this CDR3. The chain employs TRBV28 and TRBJ1-4, with TRBD1 as a possible D gene (6 bases). The V gene's germline CDR1 is MDHEN and CDR2 SYDVKM. Trimming shortened V by 6 bases and J by 11 bases, and 10 bases separated the two germline ends. CDR3 size: 11 residues. The CDR3 region is CASSEQGKLFF. The DNA for the CDR3 is TGTGCCAGCAGCGAACAGGGTAAACTGTTTTTT.